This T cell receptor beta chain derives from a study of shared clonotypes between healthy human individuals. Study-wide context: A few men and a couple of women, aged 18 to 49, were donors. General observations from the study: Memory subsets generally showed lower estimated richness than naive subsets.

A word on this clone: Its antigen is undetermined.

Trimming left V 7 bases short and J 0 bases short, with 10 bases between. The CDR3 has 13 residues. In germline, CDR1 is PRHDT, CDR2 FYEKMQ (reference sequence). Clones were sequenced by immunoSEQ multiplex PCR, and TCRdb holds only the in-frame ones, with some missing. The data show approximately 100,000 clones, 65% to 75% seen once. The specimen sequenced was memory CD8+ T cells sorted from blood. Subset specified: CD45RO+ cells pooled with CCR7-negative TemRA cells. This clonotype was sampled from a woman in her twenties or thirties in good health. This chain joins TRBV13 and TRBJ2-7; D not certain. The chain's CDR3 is CASTRRSSYEQYF. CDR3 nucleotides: TGTGCCAGCACCCGCAGGAGCTCCTACGAGCAGTACTTC.